This paragraph reports one T cell receptor beta chain. Original handling: Researchers report that nucleated cell counts were estimated from reference gene primer amplification. Profiled with immunoSEQ multiplex PCR; TCRdb holds only in-frame clones, not every one. V and J calls and clone size follow that table, whereas D and trimming were derived from the DNA. The table lists about 150,000 clones, around 90% of them singletons. There are 14 residues in the CDR3. Germline CDR1 and CDR2: KGHSH and LQKENI. V dropped 3 bases and J dropped 5; count of bases not matched to a gene: 3. The data were obtained in a study of blood T cell repertoires in COVID-19. Study at large: COVID-19 samples from acute and convalescent phases originated in the United States, Italy and Spain. From T cells, B-cell-depleted T cells, or PBMCs came the material, which was cDNA or gDNA.

This rearrangement joins TRBV18 to TRBJ2-1; 8 bases match TRBD2. The TCR originated in an older woman with active or convalescent COVID-19. Material: peripheral blood. The CDR3 sequence is CASSPSGGDNEQFF. In DNA, the CDR3 is TGTGCCAGCTCACCGTCGGGGGGGGACAATGAGCAGTTCTTC.